This T cell receptor (beta chain) stems from a study of blood T cell repertoires in COVID-19. This clone was found a few times. The CDR3 has 13 residues. Trimming left V 5 bases short and J 3 bases short, with 14 bases between. Germline CDR1 reads GTSNPN; CDR2 reads SVGIG (reference sequence). Which cohort a participant joined came from the clinical history participants gave. The data were produced by immunoSEQ multiplex PCR, yet TCRdb's version contains in-frame clones alone and is incomplete. The sample yields roughly 380,000 clones, 87% seen once. The sample was PBMCs or T cells enriched from blood (not recorded which). The chain is built from TRBV30 and TRBJ2-7; tentatively, D is TRBD2 (5 bases). The receptor comes from a man aged 30-40 years who had recovered from COVID-19. The CDR3 sequence: CAWGSGFFYEQYF. The CDR3 DNA follows: TGTGCCTGGGGATCGGGGTTTTTCTACGAGCAGTACTTC. The full variable domain, in which reference TRBV30 and TRBJ2-7 provide the parts outside the CDR3, is SQTIHQWPATLVQPVGSPLSLECTVEGTSNPNLYWYRQAAGRGLQLLFYSVGIGQISSEVPQNLSASRPQDRQFILSSKKLLLSDSGFYLCAWGSGFFYEQYFGPGTRLTVT.